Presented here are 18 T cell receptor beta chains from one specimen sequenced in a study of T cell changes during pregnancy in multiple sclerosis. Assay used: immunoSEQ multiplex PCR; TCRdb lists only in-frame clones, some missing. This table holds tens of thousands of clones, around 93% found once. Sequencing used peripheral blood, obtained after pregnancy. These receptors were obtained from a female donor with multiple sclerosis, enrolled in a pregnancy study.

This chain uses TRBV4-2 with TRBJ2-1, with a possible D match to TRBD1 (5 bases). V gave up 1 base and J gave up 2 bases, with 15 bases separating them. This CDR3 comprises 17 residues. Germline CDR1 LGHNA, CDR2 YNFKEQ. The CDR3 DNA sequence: TGTGCCAGCAGCCAAGTTTTTCAGGGCCTGACCTACAATGAGCAGTTCTTC. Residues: CASSQVFQGLTYNEQFF.

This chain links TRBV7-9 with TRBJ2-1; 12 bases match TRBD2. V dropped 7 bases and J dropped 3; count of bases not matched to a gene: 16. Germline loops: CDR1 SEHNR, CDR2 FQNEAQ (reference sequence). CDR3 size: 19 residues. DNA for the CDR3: TGTGCCAGCACCGGGGGGATTCGGACTAGCGGGGAGGACTACAATGAGCAGTTCTTC. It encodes CASTGGIRTSGEDYNEQFF.

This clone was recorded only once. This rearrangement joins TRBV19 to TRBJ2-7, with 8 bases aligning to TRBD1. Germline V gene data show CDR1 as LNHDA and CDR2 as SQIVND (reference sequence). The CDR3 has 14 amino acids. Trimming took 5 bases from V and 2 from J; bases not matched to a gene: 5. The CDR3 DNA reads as TGTGCCAGTAGTGCCGGGACAGGAGCCTACGAGCAGTACTTC. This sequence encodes CASSAGTGAYEQYF.

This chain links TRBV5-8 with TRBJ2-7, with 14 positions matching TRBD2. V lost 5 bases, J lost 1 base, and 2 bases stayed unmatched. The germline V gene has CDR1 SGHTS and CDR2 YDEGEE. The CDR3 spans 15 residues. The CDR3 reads CASSWTSGRSYEQYF. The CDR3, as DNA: TGTGCCAGCAGTTGGACTAGCGGGAGGTCCTACGAGCAGTACTTC. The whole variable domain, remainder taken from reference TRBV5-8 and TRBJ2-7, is EAGVTQSPTHLIKTRGQQATLRCSPISGHTSVYWYQQALGLGLQFLLWYDEGEERNRGNFPPRFSGRQFPNYSSELNVNALELEDSALYLCASSWTSGRSYEQYFGPGTRLTVT.

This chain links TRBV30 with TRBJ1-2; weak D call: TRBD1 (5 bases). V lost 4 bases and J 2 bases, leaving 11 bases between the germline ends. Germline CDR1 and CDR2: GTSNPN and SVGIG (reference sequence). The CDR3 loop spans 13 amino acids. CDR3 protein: CAWKQDHNYGYTF. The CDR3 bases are TGTGCCTGGAAACAGGACCACAACTATGGCTACACCTTC.

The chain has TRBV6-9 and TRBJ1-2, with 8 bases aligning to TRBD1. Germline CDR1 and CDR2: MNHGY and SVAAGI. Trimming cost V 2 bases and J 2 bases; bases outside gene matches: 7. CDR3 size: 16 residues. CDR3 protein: CASSYRLGQDNYGYTF. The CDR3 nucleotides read TGTGCCAGCAGTTATCGGTTGGGACAGGACAACTATGGCTACACCTTC.

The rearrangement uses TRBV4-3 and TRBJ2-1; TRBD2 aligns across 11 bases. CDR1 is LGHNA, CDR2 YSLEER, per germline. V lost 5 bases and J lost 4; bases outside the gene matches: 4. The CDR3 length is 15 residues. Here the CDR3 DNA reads TGCGCCAGCAGCTCCGGGACTAGCGGTTACAATGAGCAGTTCTTC. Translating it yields CASSSGTSGYNEQFF.

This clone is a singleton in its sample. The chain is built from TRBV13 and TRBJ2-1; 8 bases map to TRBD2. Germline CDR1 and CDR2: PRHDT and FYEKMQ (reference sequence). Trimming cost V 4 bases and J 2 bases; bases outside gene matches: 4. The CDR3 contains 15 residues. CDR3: CASSWLAGAYNEQFF. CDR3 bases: TGTGCCAGCAGCTGGCTAGCGGGTGCCTACAATGAGCAGTTCTTC. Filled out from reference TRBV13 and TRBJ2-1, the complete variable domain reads AAGVIQSPRHLIKEKRETATLKCYPIPRHDTVYWYQQGPGQDPQFLISFYEKMQSDKGSIPDRFSAQQFSDYHSELNMSSLELGDSALYFCASSWLAGAYNEQFFGPGTRLTVL.

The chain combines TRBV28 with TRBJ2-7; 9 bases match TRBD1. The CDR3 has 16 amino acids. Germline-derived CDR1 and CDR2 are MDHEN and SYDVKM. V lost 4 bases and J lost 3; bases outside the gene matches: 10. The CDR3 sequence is CASSSPGTGPNYEQYF. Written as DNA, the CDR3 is TGTGCCAGCAGTTCCCCCGGGACAGGGCCTAACTACGAGCAGTACTTC.

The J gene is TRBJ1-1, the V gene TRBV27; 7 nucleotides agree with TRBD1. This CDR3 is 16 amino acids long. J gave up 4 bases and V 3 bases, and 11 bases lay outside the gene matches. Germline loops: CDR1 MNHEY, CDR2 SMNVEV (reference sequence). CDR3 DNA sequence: TGTGCCAGCAGTTTGATAGGGGGCGCGGGAGGCACTGAAGCTTTCTTT. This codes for CASSLIGGAGGTEAFF.

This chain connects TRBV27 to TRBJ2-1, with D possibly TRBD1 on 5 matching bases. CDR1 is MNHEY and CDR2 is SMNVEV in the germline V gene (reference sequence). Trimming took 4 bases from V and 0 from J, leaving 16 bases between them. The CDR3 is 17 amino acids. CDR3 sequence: CASSSPKGHGSYNEQFF. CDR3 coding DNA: TGTGCCAGCAGTTCTCCTAAAGGACATGGCTCCTACAATGAGCAGTTCTTC.

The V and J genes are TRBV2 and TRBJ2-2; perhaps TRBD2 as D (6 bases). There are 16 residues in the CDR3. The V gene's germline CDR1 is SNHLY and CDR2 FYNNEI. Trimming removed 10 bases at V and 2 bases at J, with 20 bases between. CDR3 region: CATSRAGGGNTGELFF. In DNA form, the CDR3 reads TGTGCCACTTCCCGGGCTGGGGGAGGAAACACCGGGGAGCTGTTTTTT. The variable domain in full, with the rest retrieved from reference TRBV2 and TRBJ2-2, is EPEVTQTPSHQVTQMGQEVILRCVPISNHLYFYWYRQILGQKVEFLVSFYNNEISEKSEIFDDQFSVERPDGSNFTLKIRSTKLEDSAMYFCATSRAGGGNTGELFFGEGSRLTVL.

The CDR3 here is CSVEGGRAHNEQFF. CDR3 coding DNA: TGCAGCGTTGAGGGTGGCAGGGCACACAATGAGCAGTTCTTC. The V call is TRBV29-1, the J call TRBJ2-1; possibly TRBD1 for D (5 bases). The CDR3 runs to 14 residues. In germline, CDR1 is SQVTM, CDR2 ANQGSEA. The V end lost 3 bases, the J end lost 5 bases, and 14 bases lay between the germline ends.

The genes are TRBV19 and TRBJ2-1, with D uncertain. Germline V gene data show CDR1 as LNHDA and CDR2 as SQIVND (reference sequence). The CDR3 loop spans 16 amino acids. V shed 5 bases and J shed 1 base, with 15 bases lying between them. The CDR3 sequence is CASSPDPDGSYNEQFF. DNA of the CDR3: TGTGCCAGTAGTCCCGACCCCGACGGGTCCTACAATGAGCAGTTCTTC.

CDR3 region: CASSFKREQYF. The CDR3, as DNA: TGTGCCAGCAGCTTCAAGCGCGAGCAGTACTTC. This chain links TRBV5-8 with TRBJ2-7; unclear D gene. Trimming took 2 bases from V and 6 from J, leaving 6 bases between them. The CDR3 is 11 amino acids. Per germline, CDR1 SGHTS and CDR2 YDEGEE.

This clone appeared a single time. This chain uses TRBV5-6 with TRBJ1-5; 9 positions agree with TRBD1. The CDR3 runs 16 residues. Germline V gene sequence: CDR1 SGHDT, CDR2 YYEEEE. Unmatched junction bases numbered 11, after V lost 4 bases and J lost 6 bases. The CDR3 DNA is TGTGCCAGCAGCACCCAGGACAGGGGAAGGCTTCAGCCCCAGCATTTT. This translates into CASSTQDRGRLQPQHF. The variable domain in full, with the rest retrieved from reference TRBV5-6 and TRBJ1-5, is DAGVTQSPTHLIKTRGQQVTLRCSPKSGHDTVSWYQQALGQGPQFIFQYYEEEERQRGNFPDRFSGHQFPNYSSELNVNALLLGDSALYLCASSTQDRGRLQPQHFGDGTRLSIL.

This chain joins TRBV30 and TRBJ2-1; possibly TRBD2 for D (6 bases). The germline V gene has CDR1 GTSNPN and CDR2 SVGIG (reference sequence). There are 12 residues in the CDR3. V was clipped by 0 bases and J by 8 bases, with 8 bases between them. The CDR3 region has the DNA TGTGCCTGGAGTGTGGGGGGATATGAGCAGTTCTTC. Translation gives CAWSVGGYEQFF.

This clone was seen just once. In nucleotides, the CDR3 is TGTGCCAGTAGTTACGGGGATGAATATAACTATGGCTACACCTTC. Residues: CASSYGDEYNYGYTF. The V gene is TRBV19, the J gene TRBJ1-2, with no clear D. The germline CDR1 and CDR2 sequences are LNHDA and SQIVND (reference sequence). Trimming left V 5 bases short and J 1 base short, with 14 bases between. The CDR3 runs to 15 residues.